These T cell receptor beta chains were read from a single sample in a study of blood T cells in healthy people across ages. TCRdb reprocessed the 5' RACE reads with MiXCR, giving one entry per CDR3 protein. Of roughly 860,000 distinct CDR3 sequences in the sample, about 59% were seen once. The specimen sequenced was blood. These receptors came from a man aged 25 to 45 in good health. Both conserved end residues are part of each CDR3. Fields, in order: V gene, CDR3 protein.

>TRBV11-2
CASSLRGAGNTEAFF
>TRBV20-1
CSARLGGKYEQYF
>TRBV7-9
CASSFLGQELNYGYTF
>TRBV5-6
CASSPRIRDRREEQFF
>TRBV10-3
CAISESGTWGHPDQPQHF
>TRBV5-1
CASSLYVAGGSNEQYF
>TRBV6-1
CASRDYMAGGSDTQYF
>TRBV20-1
CSASDFSRFLLGAGELFF
>TRBV20-1
CSARRWSTDTQYF
>TRBV2
CASSEATGKETQYF
>TRBV28
CASSPPGLAGVIDTQYF
>TRBV5-1
CASSLTGQWNQPQHF
>TRBV6-2/TRBV6-3
CASSTGTRGYEQYF
>TRBV6-5
CASSYTFPGPARNEQYF
>TRBV10-3
CAISTSNPDTQYF
>TRBV29-1
CSVSQGGDNGYTF
>TRBV20-1
CSARDASGGYNEQYF
>TRBV4-2
CASSQDMARGSYGCTF
>TRBV20-1
CSAREAVTDTQYF
>TRBV28
CASSLRREYKNIQYF
>TRBV20-1
CSARDGNIQYF
>TRBV7-9
CASSLLSGVYNEQFF
>TRBV4-3
CASSQEQNEQFF
>TRBV6-4
CASSREDDQNEQFF
>TRBV6-2/TRBV6-3
CASSYAYQPQHF
>TRBV27
CASSLPGLASTDTQYF
>TRBV20-1
CSASGTSGAYEQYF
>TRBV6-5
CASRGTVQETQYF
>TRBV20-1
CSASGDKFYEQYF
>TRBV4-3
CASSQEIWYEQYF
>TRBV4-2
CASSQEDGGVGQPQHF
>TRBV29-1
CSVETIYGYTF